The present TCR beta chain was sequenced within a study of T cells after yellow fever vaccination (dated by TCRdb to 2018 to 2020). In the study overall: The SMART-Seq v4 Ultra Low Input RNA kit was used to prepare libraries from fractions with low cell numbers. Bulk PBMC replicates and cell subsets were isolated from blood drawn at multiple timepoints before and after both primary and secondary immunization. To track T-cell clones before and after primary and booster YFV17D yellow fever vaccination, bulk TCR alpha and beta repertoires were sequenced longitudinally. Two healthy male donors, one aged 18 to 30 and one aged 30 to 40 years, made up the cohort.

CDR1 is given as MNHEY and CDR2 as SVGAGI, both from the germline V gene. From the cysteine through the phenylalanine, the CDR3 covers 15 amino acids. Only CDR3 DNA is held: 45 bases, read in frame from base 1. Trimming takes 0 bases from V and 3 bases from J, and the germline ends sit 12 bases apart. What the authors observed across the whole study: Only a couple of donors were included in the study, so the extent to which the findings can be generalized is limited. Most clones expanded after primary vaccination (about 96% of CD4 and roughly 91% of CD8) were re-detected after the booster, suggesting that broad memory maintenance occurred. Computational filtering was required because FACS-sorted repertoires could contain abundant contaminating clonotypes from the bulk population. A small share of clonotypes was detected in both CD4 and CD8 compartments, with the overlap likely arising from convergent recombination. The secondary T-cell response was weaker than the primary response but faster, peaking on day 5 instead of day 15.

In the case of this clonotype: No cognate antigen has been identified for it. Base quality data are lacking; no much larger clone is found one base away.

TCR cDNA was synthesized by 5'RACE template switching, which introduced a universal primer site and unique molecular identifiers. cDNA synthesis was primed from both the TCR alpha and TCR beta constant segments. Library amplification used two PCR steps, and the second PCR step added sample barcodes and sequencing adapters. Sequencing of libraries was performed on Illumina HiSeq 2500 (2x100 bp) or NovaSeq (2x150 bp). Regarding the original processing steps: Demultiplexing of reads and collapsing into UMI consensus sequences were performed with MIGEC, and V(D)J alignment was carried out with MiXCR. Vaccine-responding clonotypes were defined with edgeR using replicate PBMC samples, requiring FDR below 0.01 and a log2 fold change above 5 up to day 15. Each bulk clonotype received a CD4 or CD8 identity based on whether the sequenced CD4 or CD8 repertoire contained that clonotype at higher abundance. TCRdb's own reprocessing of the public reads used fastp at Q25 and MiXCR and kept productive beta chains. All rows with the same CDR3 protein become a single entry with the most common DNA and genes. These V and J calls rely on TCRdb rather than the paper's analysis. Counted in this sample were around 530,000 distinct CDR3 sequences; approximately 16% of them appeared once. The leading ten clones occupy approximately 15% of the sample.

The treatment or condition label of this sample denotes: live attenuated yellow fever vaccine strain. Two biological replicates of bulk PBMCs were collected at each blood-draw timepoint. A standard Ficoll-Paque protocol was used to isolate PBMCs from peripheral blood. TriZol was used to extract RNA from bulk PBMCs, from CD4 and CD8 fractions, and from dextramer-positive and dextramer-negative fractions. The input for sequencing was PBMCs, taken around 5 days after the first yellow fever vaccination. The receptor chain draws on TRBV6-5 and TRBJ2-7; no D gene can be assigned with confidence. This receptor was obtained from a man aged 18 to 30 who received the YFV17D yellow fever vaccine. CDR3 region: CASSYSGGSYYEQYF. In nucleotide form, the sequence is TGTGCCAGCAGTTACTCCGGTGGATCTTACTACGAGCAGTACTTC.